This T cell receptor (beta chain) originates from a study of blood T cell repertoires in COVID-19. Study-level information: Acute and convalescent COVID-19 specimens originated in the United States, Italy and Spain. Sources were T cells, B-cell-depleted T cells, or PBMCs; the material itself was cDNA or gDNA.

In the original workflow: Estimation of nucleated cell counts relied on the amplification of reference gene primers. Assay: immunoSEQ multiplex PCR; the TCRdb copy retains only in-frame clones and omits some. The D gene and trimming were derived from the DNA, and the V and J assignments and clone size from that table. The sample records about 40,000 clones, approximately 86% being singletons. This clone occurred once. Germline V CDR1 and CDR2: SGHDT, YYEEEE. This CDR3 region has 14 residues. The J segment lost 9 bases and the V segment lost 4 bases, leaving 7 bases of the junction unmatched. V is TRBV5-6 and J is TRBJ1-6; 7 nucleotides align to TRBD1. The TCR was taken from a man aged 50-59 years in a cohort sampled during active COVID-19. Sequenced material: peripheral blood. The CDR3 DNA is TGTGCCAGCAGCCACAGACAGGGCAGTTCACCCCTCCACTTT. Amino acids: CASSHRQGSSPLHF.